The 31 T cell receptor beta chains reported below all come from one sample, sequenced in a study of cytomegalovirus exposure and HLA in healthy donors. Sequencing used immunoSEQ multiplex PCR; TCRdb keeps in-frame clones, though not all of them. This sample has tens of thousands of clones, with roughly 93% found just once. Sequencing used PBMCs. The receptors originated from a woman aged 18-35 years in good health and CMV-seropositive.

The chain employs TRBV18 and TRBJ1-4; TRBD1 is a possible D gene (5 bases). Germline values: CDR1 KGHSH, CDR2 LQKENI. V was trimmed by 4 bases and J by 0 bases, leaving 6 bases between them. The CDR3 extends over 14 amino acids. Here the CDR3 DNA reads TGTGCCAGCTCACAGACAGCAACTAATGAAAAACTGTTTTTT. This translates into CASSQTATNEKLFF.

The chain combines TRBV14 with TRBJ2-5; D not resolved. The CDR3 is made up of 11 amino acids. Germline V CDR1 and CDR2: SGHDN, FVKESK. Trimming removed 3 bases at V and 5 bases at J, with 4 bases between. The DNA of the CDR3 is TGTGCCAGCAGCCAGTCGGAGACCCAGTACTTC. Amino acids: CASSQSETQYF.

The CDR3 coding sequence is TGTGCCAGCAGCCACCTCAGGCTTTTCGAGCAGTACTTC. Its protein product is CASSHLRLFEQYF. V usage is TRBV28 and J usage is TRBJ2-7; unclear D gene. This CDR3 is built from 13 residues. Per the germline V gene, CDR1 is MDHEN and CDR2 is SYDVKM. Trimming stripped 6 bases from V and 6 bases from J, with 15 bases between. The variable domain in full, with the rest retrieved from reference TRBV28 and TRBJ2-7, is DVKVTQSSRYLVKRTGEKVFLECVQDMDHENMFWYRQDPGLGLRLIYFSYDVKMKEKGDIPEGYSVSREKKERFSLILESASTNQTSMYLCASSHLRLFEQYFGPGTRLTVT.

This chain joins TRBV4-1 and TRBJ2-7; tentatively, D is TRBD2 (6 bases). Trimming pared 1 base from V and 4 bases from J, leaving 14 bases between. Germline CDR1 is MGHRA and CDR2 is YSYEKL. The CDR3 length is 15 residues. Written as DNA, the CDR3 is TGCGCCAGCAGCCAAGCCGGGACCGGAGGGTACGAGCAGTACTTC. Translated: CASSQAGTGGYEQYF.

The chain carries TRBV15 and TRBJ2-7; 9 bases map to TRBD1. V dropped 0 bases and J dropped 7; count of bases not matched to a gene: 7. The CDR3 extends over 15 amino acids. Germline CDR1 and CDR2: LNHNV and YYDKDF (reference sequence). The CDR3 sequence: CATSREKTGGWEQYF. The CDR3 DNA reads TGTGCCACCAGCAGAGAAAAGACAGGGGGATGGGAGCAGTACTTC.

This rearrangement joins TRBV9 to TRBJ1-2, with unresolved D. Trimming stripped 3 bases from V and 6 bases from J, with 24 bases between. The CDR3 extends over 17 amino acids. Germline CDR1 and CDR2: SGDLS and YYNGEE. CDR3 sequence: CASSGVRDLTERDGYTF. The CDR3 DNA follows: TGTGCCAGCAGCGGCGTACGGGATCTTACAGAGAGAGATGGCTACACCTTC. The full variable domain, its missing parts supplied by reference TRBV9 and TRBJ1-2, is DSGVTQTPKHLITATGQRVTLRCSPRSGDLSVYWYQQSLDQGLQFLIQYYNGEERAKGNILERFSAQQFPDLHSELNLSSLELGDSALYFCASSGVRDLTERDGYTFGSGTRLTVV.

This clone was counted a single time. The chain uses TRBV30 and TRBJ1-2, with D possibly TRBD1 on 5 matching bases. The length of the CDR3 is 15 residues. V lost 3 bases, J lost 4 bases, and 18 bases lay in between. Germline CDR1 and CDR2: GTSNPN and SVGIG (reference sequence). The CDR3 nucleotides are TGTGCCTGGAGGATGAAGATCAGACAGAGCTATGGCTACACCTTC. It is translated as CAWRMKIRQSYGYTF.

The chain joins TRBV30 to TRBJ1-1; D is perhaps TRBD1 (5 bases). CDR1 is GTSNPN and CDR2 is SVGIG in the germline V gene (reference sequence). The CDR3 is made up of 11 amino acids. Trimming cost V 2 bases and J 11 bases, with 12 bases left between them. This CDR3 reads CAWSSREEAFF. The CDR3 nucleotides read TGTGCCTGGAGTTCCAGGGAGGAGGCTTTCTTT.

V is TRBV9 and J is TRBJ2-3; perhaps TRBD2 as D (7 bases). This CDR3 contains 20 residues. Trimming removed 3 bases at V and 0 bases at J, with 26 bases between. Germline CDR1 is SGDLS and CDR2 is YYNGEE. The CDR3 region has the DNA TGTGCCAGCAGCGACCCTAGACGGGGGGCCCCTTCTCGTAGCACAGATACGCAGTATTTT. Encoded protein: CASSDPRRGAPSRSTDTQYF.

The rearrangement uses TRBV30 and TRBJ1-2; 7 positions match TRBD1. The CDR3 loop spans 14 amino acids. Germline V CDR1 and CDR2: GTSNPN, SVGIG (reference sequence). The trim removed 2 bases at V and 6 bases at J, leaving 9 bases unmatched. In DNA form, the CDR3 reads TGTGCCTGGAGTAGGGCAGGGGGTGTTAATGGCTACACCTTC. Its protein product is CAWSRAGGVNGYTF.

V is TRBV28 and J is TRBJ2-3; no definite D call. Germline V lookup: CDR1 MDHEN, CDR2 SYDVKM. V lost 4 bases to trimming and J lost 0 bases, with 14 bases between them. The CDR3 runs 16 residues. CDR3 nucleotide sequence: TGTGCCAGCAGTTCTCCAAGTGCGGCTAGCACAGATACGCAGTATTTT. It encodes CASSSPSAASTDTQYF.

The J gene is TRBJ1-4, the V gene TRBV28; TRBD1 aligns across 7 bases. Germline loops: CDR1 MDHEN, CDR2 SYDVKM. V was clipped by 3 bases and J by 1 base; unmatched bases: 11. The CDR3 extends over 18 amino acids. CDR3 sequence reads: CASSFSNRGVLTNEKLFF. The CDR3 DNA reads TGTGCCAGCAGTTTTTCTAACAGGGGTGTCTTAACTAATGAAAAACTGTTTTTT. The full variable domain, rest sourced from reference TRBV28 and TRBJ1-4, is DVKVTQSSRYLVKRTGEKVFLECVQDMDHENMFWYRQDPGLGLRLIYFSYDVKMKEKGDIPEGYSVSREKKERFSLILESASTNQTSMYLCASSFSNRGVLTNEKLFFGSGTQLSVL.

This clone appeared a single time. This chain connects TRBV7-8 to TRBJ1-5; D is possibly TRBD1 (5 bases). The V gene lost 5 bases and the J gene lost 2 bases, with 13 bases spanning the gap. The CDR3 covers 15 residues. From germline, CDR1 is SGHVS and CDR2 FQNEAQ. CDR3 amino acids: CASSLRVIGNQPQHF. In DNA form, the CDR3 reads TGTGCCAGCAGCCTCAGGGTTATCGGCAATCAGCCCCAGCATTTT.

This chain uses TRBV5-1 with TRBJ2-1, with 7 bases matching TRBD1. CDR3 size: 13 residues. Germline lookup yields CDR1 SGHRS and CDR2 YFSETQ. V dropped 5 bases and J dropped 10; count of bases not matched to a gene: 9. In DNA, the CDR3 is TGCGCCAGCAGGCTAAGCACAGGGGACGAGCAGTTCTTC. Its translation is CASRLSTGDEQFF.

The CDR3 sequence is CASRQELLYEQYF. The CDR3 nucleotides are TGTGCCAGTCGACAGGAGCTACTCTACGAGCAGTACTTC. This rearrangement joins TRBV2 to TRBJ2-7, with D maybe TRBD1 (6 bases). CDR1 SNHLY and CDR2 FYNNEI come from the germline V gene. The V and J ends lost 9 bases and 3 bases respectively, with 15 bases between them. The length of the CDR3 is 13 residues.

The CDR3 reads CASSPTGGTDTQYF. CDR3 coding DNA: TGTGCCAGCAGCCCGACAGGGGGCACAGATACGCAGTATTTT. The chain couples TRBV5-6 to TRBJ2-3, with TRBD1 matching 8 bases. V lost 4 bases, J lost 1 base, and 2 bases stayed unmatched. In germline, CDR1 is SGHDT, CDR2 YYEEEE. This CDR3 comprises 14 residues. The complete variable domain, with remaining parts taken from reference TRBV5-6 and TRBJ2-3, reads DAGVTQSPTHLIKTRGQQVTLRCSPKSGHDTVSWYQQALGQGPQFIFQYYEEEERQRGNFPDRFSGHQFPNYSSELNVNALLLGDSALYLCASSPTGGTDTQYFGPGTRLTVL.

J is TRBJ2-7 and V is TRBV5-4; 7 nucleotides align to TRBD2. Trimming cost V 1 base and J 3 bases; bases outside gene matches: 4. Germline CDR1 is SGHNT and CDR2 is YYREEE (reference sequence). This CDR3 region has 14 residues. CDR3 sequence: CASSLSPSGYEQYF. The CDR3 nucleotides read TGTGCCAGCAGCTTGTCGCCTAGCGGCTACGAGCAGTACTTC.

CDR3 DNA: TGTGCCAGCAGCCCTCGGGCAGGGCAGAATTCACCCCTCCACTTT. The encoded protein is CASSPRAGQNSPLHF. The V call is TRBV7-2, the J call TRBJ1-6; D is perhaps TRBD1 (5 bases). The CDR3 contains 15 residues. Germline V lookup: CDR1 SGHTA, CDR2 FQGNSA. The V end lost 5 bases, the J end lost 7 bases, and 15 bases lay between the germline ends.

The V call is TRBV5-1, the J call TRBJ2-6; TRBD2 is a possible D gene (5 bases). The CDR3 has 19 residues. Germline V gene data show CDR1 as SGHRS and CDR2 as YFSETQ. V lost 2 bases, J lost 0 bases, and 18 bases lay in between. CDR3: CASSLIDQEAFSGANVLTF. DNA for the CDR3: TGCGCCAGCAGCTTAATAGATCAGGAGGCCTTCTCTGGGGCCAACGTCCTGACTTTC.

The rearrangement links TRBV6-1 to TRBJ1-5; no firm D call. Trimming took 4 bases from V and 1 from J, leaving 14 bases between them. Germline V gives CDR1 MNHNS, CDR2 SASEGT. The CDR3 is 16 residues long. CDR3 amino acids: CASSARFRVSNQPQHF. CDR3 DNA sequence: TGTGCCAGCAGTGCCCGGTTCCGAGTAAGCAATCAGCCCCAGCATTTT.

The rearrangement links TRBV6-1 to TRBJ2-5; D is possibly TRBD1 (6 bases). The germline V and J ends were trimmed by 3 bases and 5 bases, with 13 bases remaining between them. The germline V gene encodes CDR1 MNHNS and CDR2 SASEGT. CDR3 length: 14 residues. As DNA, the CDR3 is TGTGCCAGCAGTGAGCGTAGGGGGATGGAGACCCAGTACTTC. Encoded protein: CASSERRGMETQYF.

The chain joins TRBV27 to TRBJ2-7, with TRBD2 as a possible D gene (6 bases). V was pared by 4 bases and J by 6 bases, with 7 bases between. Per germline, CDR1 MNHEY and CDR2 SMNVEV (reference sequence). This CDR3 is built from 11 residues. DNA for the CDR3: TGTGCCAGCAGTTACGGGGGCGAGCAGTACTTC. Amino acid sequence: CASSYGGEQYF.

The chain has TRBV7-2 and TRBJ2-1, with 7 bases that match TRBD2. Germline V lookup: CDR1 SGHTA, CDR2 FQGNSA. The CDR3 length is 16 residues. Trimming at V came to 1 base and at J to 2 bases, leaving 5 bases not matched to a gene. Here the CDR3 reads CASSLGAGPPYNEQFF. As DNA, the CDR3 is TGTGCCAGCAGCTTAGGAGCGGGACCCCCCTACAATGAGCAGTTCTTC.

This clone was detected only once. Here the CDR3 DNA reads TGTGCCAGCAGCCAGGGACTAGCGGGGTTGGAGGAGTTCTTC. Its protein product is CASSQGLAGLEEFF. The chain has TRBV6-9 and TRBJ2-1; 13 positions match TRBD2. Losses at the gene ends were 6 bases for V and 14 bases for J; bases not matched to a gene: 10. This CDR3 is 14 amino acids long. Germline CDR1 MNHGY, CDR2 SVAAGI.

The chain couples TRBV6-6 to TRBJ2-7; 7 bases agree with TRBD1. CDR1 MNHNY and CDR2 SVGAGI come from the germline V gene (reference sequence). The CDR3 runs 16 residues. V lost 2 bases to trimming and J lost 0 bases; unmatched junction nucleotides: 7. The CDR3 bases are TGTGCCAGCAGTTACGACAGGGTCCCCTTCTCCTACGAGCAGTACTTC. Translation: CASSYDRVPFSYEQYF.

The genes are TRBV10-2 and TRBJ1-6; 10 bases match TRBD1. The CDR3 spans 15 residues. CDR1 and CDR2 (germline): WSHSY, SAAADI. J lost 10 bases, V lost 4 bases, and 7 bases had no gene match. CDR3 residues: CASSVSDRGQSPLHF. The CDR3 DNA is TGCGCCAGCAGTGTTTCAGACAGGGGGCAGTCACCCCTCCACTTT.

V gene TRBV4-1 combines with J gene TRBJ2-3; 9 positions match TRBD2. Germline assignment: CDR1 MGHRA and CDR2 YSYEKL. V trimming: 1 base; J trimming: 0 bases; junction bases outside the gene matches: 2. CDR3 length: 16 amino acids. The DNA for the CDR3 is TGCGCCAGCAGCCAAGGTGCGGGGGGGAGCACAGATACGCAGTATTTT. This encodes CASSQGAGGSTDTQYF.

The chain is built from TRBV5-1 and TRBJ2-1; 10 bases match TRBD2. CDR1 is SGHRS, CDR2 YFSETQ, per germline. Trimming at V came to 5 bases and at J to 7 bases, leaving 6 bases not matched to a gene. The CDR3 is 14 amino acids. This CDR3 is CASSLAGAENEQFF. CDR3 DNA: TGCGCCAGCAGTCTAGCGGGGGCCGAAAATGAGCAGTTCTTC.

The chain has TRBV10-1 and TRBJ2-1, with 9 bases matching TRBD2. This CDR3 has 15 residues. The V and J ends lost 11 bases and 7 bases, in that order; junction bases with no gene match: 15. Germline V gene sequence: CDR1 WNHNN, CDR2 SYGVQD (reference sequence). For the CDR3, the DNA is TGCGCCGGACGAGGGGCGGGAGGGCCCAAAAATGAGCAGTTCTTC. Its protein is CAGRGAGGPKNEQFF.

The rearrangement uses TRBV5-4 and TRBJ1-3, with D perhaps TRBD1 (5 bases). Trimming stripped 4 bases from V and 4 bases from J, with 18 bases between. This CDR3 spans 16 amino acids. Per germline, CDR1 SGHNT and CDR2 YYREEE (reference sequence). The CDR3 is CASSDPEREGGNTIYF. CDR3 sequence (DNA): TGTGCCAGCAGCGACCCCGAACGGGAGGGGGGAAACACCATATATTTT.

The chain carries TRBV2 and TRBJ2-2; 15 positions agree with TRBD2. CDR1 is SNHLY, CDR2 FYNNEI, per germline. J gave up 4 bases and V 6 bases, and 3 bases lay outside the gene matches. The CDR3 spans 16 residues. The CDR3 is CASRQGLAGGTGELFF. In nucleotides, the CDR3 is TGTGCCAGCAGGCAGGGACTAGCGGGGGGCACCGGGGAGCTGTTTTTT.